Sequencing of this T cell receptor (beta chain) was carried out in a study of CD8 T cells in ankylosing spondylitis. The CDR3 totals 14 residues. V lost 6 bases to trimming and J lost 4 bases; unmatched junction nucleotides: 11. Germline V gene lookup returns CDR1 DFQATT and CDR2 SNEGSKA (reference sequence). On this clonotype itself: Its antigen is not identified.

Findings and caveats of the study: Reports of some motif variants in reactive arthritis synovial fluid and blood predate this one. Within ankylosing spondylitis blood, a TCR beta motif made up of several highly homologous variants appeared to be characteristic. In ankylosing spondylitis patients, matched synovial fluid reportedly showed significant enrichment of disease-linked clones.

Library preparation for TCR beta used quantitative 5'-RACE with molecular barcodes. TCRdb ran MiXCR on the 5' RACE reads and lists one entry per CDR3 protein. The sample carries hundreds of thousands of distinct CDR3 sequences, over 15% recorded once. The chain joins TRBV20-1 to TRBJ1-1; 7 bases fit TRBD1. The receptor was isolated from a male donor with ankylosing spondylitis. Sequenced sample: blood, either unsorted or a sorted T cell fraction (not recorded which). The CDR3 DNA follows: TGCAGTGCCAGCGGACTGACAGGGACCACTGAAGCTTTCTTT. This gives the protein CSASGLTGTTEAFF.